The clone carrying this T cell receptor beta chain was seen more than once but under ten times. Its antigen is not known. This entry belongs to a study of T-cell reconstitution after alpha-beta-depleted transplantation in children. Study-wide points: Newly generated T cells supplied most T-cell counts and diversity one year post-transplant.

The germline V and J ends were trimmed by 3 bases and 4 bases, with 7 bases remaining between them. The CDR3 is made up of 12 amino acids. Germline CDR1 is SGHRS and CDR2 is YFSETQ. Researchers prepared the TCRbeta library using unique molecular identifiers, the study reports. TCRdb passed the PCR reads through MiXCR, listing each CDR3 protein once. The data show roughly 570,000 distinct CDR3 sequences, over 20% seen once. The source of this sequence is a boy younger than two with Wiskott-Aldrich syndrome, due to receive a stem cell transplant. The chain has TRBV5-1 and TRBJ2-5; D might be TRBD1 (6 bases). Sequenced here: PBMCs, sampled before TCRalphabeta/CD19-depleted stem cell transplant. CDR3 nucleotide sequence: TGCGCCAGCAGCTCACAGGGAGAGACCCAGTACTTC. Protein product: CASSSQGETQYF.